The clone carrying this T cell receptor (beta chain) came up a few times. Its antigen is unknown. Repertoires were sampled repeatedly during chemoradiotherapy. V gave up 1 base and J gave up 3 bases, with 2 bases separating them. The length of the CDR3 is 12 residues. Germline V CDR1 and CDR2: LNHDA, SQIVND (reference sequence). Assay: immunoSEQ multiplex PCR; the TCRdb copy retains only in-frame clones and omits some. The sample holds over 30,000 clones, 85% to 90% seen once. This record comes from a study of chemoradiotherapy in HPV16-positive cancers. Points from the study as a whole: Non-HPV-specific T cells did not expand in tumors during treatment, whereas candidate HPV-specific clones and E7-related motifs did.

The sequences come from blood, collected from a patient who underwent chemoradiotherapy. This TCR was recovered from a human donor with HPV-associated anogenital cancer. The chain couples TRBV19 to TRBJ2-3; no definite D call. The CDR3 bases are TGTGCCAGTAGTATAGGAACAGATACGCAGTATTTT. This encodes CASSIGTDTQYF.